This is a list of T cell receptor beta chains from one sample in a study of chemoradiotherapy in HPV16-positive cancers. The protocol was immunoSEQ multiplex PCR, while the TCRdb copy is restricted to in-frame clones and leaves out a portion. The data show roughly 19,000 clones, with over 75% seen just once and less than 2.5% held by the top ten. The sequencing used blood, collected from a patient who underwent chemoradiotherapy. These TCRs come from a human donor with HPV-associated anogenital cancer. The CDR3 runs from the conserved cysteine through the conserved F or W. Only some rows state a clone size, as once, few, many or a class for expanded clones.

CASSRWDQGRTDTQYF | TRBJ2-3 | TRBV5-4 | .
CASSLRRGRDLGTEAFF | TRBJ1-1 | TRBV5-6 | .
CAPYSPGLESTDTQYF | TRBJ2-3 | TRBV14 | once
CASSINTGPPEGTEAFF | TRBJ1-1 | TRBV5-1 | .
CASSLGAGLGTDTQYF | TRBJ2-3 | TRBV7-9 | .
CASRKDSGNTIYF | TRBJ1-3 | TRBV11-3 | .
CAISDSGGWGYTF | TRBJ1-2 | TRBV10-3 | .
CASSPPDQPQHF | TRBJ1-5 | TRBV18 | few
CASSPGGRSSYNEQFF | TRBJ2-1 | TRBV7-3 | .
CASSLQDRVRTGELFF | TRBJ2-2 | TRBV5-6 | .
CASSLSGVSTDTQYF | TRBJ2-3 | TRBV5-1 | .
CASSLGRHGQGIEAFF | TRBJ1-1 | TRBV5-4 | once
CASSQRDYGYTF | TRBJ1-2 | TRBV9 | .
CASSIRPAGGLSSYNEQFF | TRBJ2-1 | TRBV19 | once
CASSLPSGTGRYEQYF | TRBJ2-7 | TRBV7-2 | .
CASSAGTVSSEQYF | TRBJ2-7 | TRBV5-6 | .
CASSQLAGGPNEQFF | TRBJ2-1 | TRBV4-3 | .
CASSQTWRRGAEKLFF | TRBJ1-4 | TRBV14 | .
CASRSRGGGQETQYF | TRBJ2-5 | TRBV5-1 | .
CASSPGQNQPQHF | TRBJ1-5 | TRBV18 | .
CASARSGQNTEAFF | TRBJ1-1 | TRBV5-5 | .
CASSLQGAAGSNQPQHF | TRBJ1-5 | TRBV7-2 | .
CASSLQGTGVRGEQYF | TRBJ2-7 | TRBV7-2 | .
CASSFRRGFTYEQYF | TRBJ2-7 | TRBV13 | .
CASSLLPGLAGGYEQYF | TRBJ2-7 | TRBV28 | .
CASSQELRGDTQYF | TRBJ2-3 | TRBV14 | .
CASSLNRGRVLTF | TRBJ2-6 | TRBV5-6 | .
CASSSYSLNEQYF | TRBJ2-7 | TRBV27 | .
CASRSDRGAFF | TRBJ1-1 | TRBV10-2 | few
CASSLEGVYEEQYF | TRBJ2-7 | TRBV7-9 | .
CASRWGGSGTEAFF | TRBJ1-1 | TRBV2 | .
CASSLWPLVGNQPQHF | TRBJ1-5 | TRBV11-2 | few
CASRTGTPSPLHF | TRBJ1-6 | TRBV19 | .
CASSPEGRGLQPQHF | TRBJ1-5 | TRBV7-2 | .
CASSTHTGRGKFF | TRBJ2-1 | TRBV19 | .
CASSLGLGDYGYTF | TRBJ1-2 | TRBV27 | .
CSVARTTGGNTEAFF | TRBJ1-1 | TRBV29-1 | once
CASTVRGYNTEAFF | TRBJ1-1 | TRBV7-2 | .
CATSRVVNEQFF | TRBJ2-1 | TRBV15 | .
CASSLSSNEQFF | TRBJ2-1 | TRBV5-1 | .
CASQGLAGREQYF | TRBJ2-7 | TRBV28 | .
CASSLLNYEQYF | TRBJ2-7 | TRBV28 | .
CSVDTFNYGYTF | TRBJ1-2 | TRBV29-1 | .
CASKRTGNYNSPLHF | TRBJ1-6 | TRBV5-1 | few
CASSVGGVLNTIYF | TRBJ1-3 | TRBV6-1 | few
CASSIAGANTEAFF | TRBJ1-1 | TRBV19 | .
CASSLEPQVNTEAFF | TRBJ1-1 | TRBV5-1 | .
CASSFPGVSNTQYF | TRBJ2-3 | TRBV14 | .
CASSILKGADEQFF | TRBJ2-1 | TRBV18 | .
CASSSRDRDEQYF | TRBJ2-7 | TRBV7-9 | few
CASSPRLDTQYF | TRBJ2-3 | TRBV11-3 | .
CASSQGDYQETQYF | TRBJ2-5 | TRBV4-3 | .
CASSFKETQYF | TRBJ2-5 | TRBV5-1 | .
CASSLTLAGRETQYF | TRBJ2-5 | TRBV7-3 | .
CASRGEDRPSHYF | TRBJ2-3 | TRBV2 | .
CASSPPVNPTYEQYF | . | TRBV7-9 | .
CASSQEGMNTEAFF | TRBJ1-1 | TRBV4-3 | .
CASRLRTGGPYEQYF | TRBJ2-7 | TRBV27 | .
CASSGGLAVLYEQYF | TRBJ2-7 | TRBV5-8 | .
CASSKRGGTEAFF | TRBJ1-1 | TRBV7-2 | .